The 2 T cell receptor beta chains below come from one sample, sequenced in a study of blood T cell repertoires in COVID-19. Only in-frame clones appear in the TCRdb table, and some are missing; sequencing was by immunoSEQ multiplex PCR. The sample holds around 340,000 clones, around 88% seen once. The sequenced material came from peripheral blood. These receptor sequences come from a woman aged 55 to 70 with COVID-19, enrolled during active disease.

The V call is TRBV9, the J call TRBJ2-2, with D uncertain. V was trimmed by 0 bases and J by 4 bases, leaving 10 bases between them. The CDR3 has 15 residues. Per germline, CDR1 SGDLS and CDR2 YYNGEE. CDR3 protein: CASSVEPSSTGELFF. CDR3 in DNA: TGTGCCAGCAGCGTAGAGCCTAGTTCCACCGGGGAGCTGTTTTTT.

J is TRBJ2-1 and V is TRBV7-2; maybe TRBD1 (5 bases). V was trimmed by 2 bases and J by 3 bases, leaving 11 bases between them. The germline V gene has CDR1 SGHTA and CDR2 FQGNSA. This CDR3 comprises 15 residues. DNA for the CDR3: TGTGCCAGCAGCTTACGAGGCGACAGCTACAATGAGCAGTTCTTC. Translating it yields CASSLRGDSYNEQFF.